These 5 T cell receptor beta chains came from one sample sequenced in a study of shared clonotypes between healthy human individuals. Assay: immunoSEQ multiplex PCR; the TCRdb copy retains only in-frame clones and omits some. The profile shows around 2.5 million clones, over 85% of them singletons. Sequencing was done on a sample of naive CD4+ T cells from PBMCs. Subset in this sample: CD45RA+ positively selected. The receptors here all came from a man between 18 and 29 years old in good health. Some clones in this sample may be carry-over from other donors' samples.

This chain connects TRBV5-1 to TRBJ2-1; 7 bases line up with TRBD2. This CDR3 has 15 amino acids. Germline trimming cut 4 bases from V and 4 bases from J; bases unmatched to any gene: 8. Germline assignment: CDR1 SGHRS and CDR2 YFSETQ. For the CDR3, the DNA is TGCGCCAGCAGCCTAACGTCAGCGGGGTACAATGAGCAGTTCTTC. It specifies CASSLTSAGYNEQFF.

The rearrangement uses TRBV6-5 and TRBJ2-3, with D possibly being TRBD1 (6 bases). The CDR3 length is 15 residues. Trimming removed 7 bases from V and 3 bases from J, with 17 bases in between. Germline V CDR1 and CDR2: MNHEY, SVGAGI. CDR3 sequence (DNA): TGTGCCAGCAAACCCTTCAGGGGCGAGACAGATACGCAGTATTTT. As protein: CASKPFRGETDTQYF.

The rearrangement links TRBV7-9 to TRBJ1-5; D is ambiguous. V lost 5 bases and J 4 bases, leaving 9 bases between the germline ends. Germline V gene lookup returns CDR1 SEHNR and CDR2 FQNEAQ (reference sequence). The length of the CDR3 is 13 residues. The CDR3 DNA is TGTGCCAGCAGCCGGGAGACAAATCAGCCCCAGCATTTT. This translates into CASSRETNQPQHF.

Comment on this clone: Other DNA sequences in this sample translate to the same CDR3. The rearrangement uses TRBV9 and TRBJ1-1, with no clear D. With 0 bases removed from V and 0 bases from J, the gap between germline ends came to 6 bases. The CDR3 length is 14 residues. Germline CDR1 SGDLS, CDR2 YYNGEE. CDR3 sequence reads: CASSVGPVNTEAFF. The CDR3 coding sequence is TGTGCCAGCAGCGTAGGTCCAGTGAACACTGAAGCTTTCTTT.

The chain uses TRBV18 and TRBJ2-2, with 8 bases identical to TRBD1. The V and J ends lost 3 bases and 0 bases, in that order; junction bases with no gene match: 6. Per the germline V gene, CDR1 is KGHSH and CDR2 is LQKENI. This CDR3 is built from 17 residues. This CDR3 is CASSPIWGQANTGELFF. The CDR3 DNA is TGTGCCAGCTCACCGATTTGGGGACAGGCGAACACCGGGGAGCTGTTTTTT.